The present T cell receptor (beta chain) was sequenced within a study of post-analysis software for immune sequencing data. Study findings and constraints: Batch-mates among the samples co-clustered strongly by F measure. Normalized Chao1 diversity was significantly reduced in patients versus controls.

Prepared TCR beta cDNA libraries contained unique molecular identifiers. Researchers reported approximately 480,000 cDNA molecules coming from roughly 0.93 to 9.6 million T cells. TCRdb re-called the PCR reads with MiXCR, one entry per CDR3 protein. The table lists about 810,000 distinct CDR3 sequences, approximately 57% of them singletons. On this clonotype itself: Its cognate antigen is unknown.

The clonotype was recovered from a girl between 10 and 17 years old with multiple sclerosis. Sample: blood.

CDR3 DNA sequence: TGCAGTGCCGCAACTATGGACAGGAGGGGTGAAAAACTGTTTTTT. Amino acid sequence: CSAATMDRRGEKLFF. The V call is TRBV20-1, the J call TRBJ1-4, with 7 bases aligning to TRBD1. The CDR3 spans 15 residues. The junction had 14 bases not matched to a gene; V was cut back by 6 bases and J by 7 bases. Germline CDR1 and CDR2: DFQATT and SNEGSKA (reference sequence).